The 14 T cell receptor beta chains below all came from one sample that was sequenced in a study of regulatory T cells in long-lasting Graves disease. Time point indicated: newly diagnosed GD, antithyroid drugs for less than 3 months. The authors made the TCR library using RNA they extracted from PBMCs. Arm-PCR of CDR3 regions with iRepertoire HTBI primers generated TCR beta libraries. TCRdb called the multiplex PCR reads again in MiXCR, with one record for every CDR3 protein. Among fewer than 650,000 distinct CDR3 sequences, around 15% were seen once, and the ten largest hold approximately 12%. This sample was shared with a second study, whose subject was T cells in Graves' hyperthyroidism and ophthalmopathy.

The input for sequencing was peripheral blood mononuclear cells (PBMCs), taken at new diagnosis, from a patient treated with antithyroid drugs. These TCRs come from a man between 18 and 29 years old with Graves disease.

V usage is TRBV30 and J usage is TRBJ2-3; 8 bases map to TRBD2. Germline loops: CDR1 GTSNPN, CDR2 SVGIG (reference sequence). The V and J ends lost 2 bases and 4 bases, in that order; junction bases with no gene match: 8. The CDR3 has 15 amino acids. The CDR3 DNA reads TGTGCCTGGAGTCGTTTCGCTAGCGGGCCAGATACGCAGTATTTT. Translated, it gives CAWSRFASGPDTQYF.

This clonotype was counted many times. The rearrangement uses TRBV3-1 and TRBJ2-1; D may be TRBD2 (6 bases). V was clipped by 5 bases and J by 8 bases, with 10 bases between them. There are 12 residues in the CDR3. CDR1 and CDR2 from the germline V gene are LGHDT and YNNKEL (reference sequence). The DNA of the CDR3 is TGTGCCAGCAGCTTGCGGGATTATGAGCAGTTCTTC. This translates into CASSLRDYEQFF.

The chain couples TRBV29-1 to TRBJ1-1; D remains unclear. The CDR3 is made up of 10 amino acids. V lost 5 bases and J lost 4, with 5 bases in between. Germline CDR1 reads SQVTM; CDR2 reads ANQGSEA. CDR3 sequence (DNA): TGCAGCGTTCCTGGCACTGAAGCTTTCTTT. Its protein is CSVPGTEAFF. The whole variable domain, filled in from reference TRBV29-1 and TRBJ1-1, reads SAVISQKPSRDICQRGTSLTIQCQVDSQVTMMFWYRQQPGQSLTLIATANQGSEATYESGFVIDKFPISRPNLTFSTLTVSNMSPEDSSIYLCSVPGTEAFFGQGTRLTVV.

This clonotype was counted ten times or more. The V and J genes are TRBV2 and TRBJ1-1; D unresolved. CDR1 is SNHLY, CDR2 FYNNEI, per germline. The V and J ends lost 2 bases and 0 bases respectively, with 10 bases between them. The CDR3 runs to 15 residues. The CDR3 DNA reads as TGTGCCAGCAGTGAATGGCGGAATATGAACACTGAAGCTTTCTTT. The encoded protein is CASSEWRNMNTEAFF.

This clonotype was seen repeatedly, ten times or more. V is TRBV28 and J is TRBJ2-1, with TRBD2 identical over 11 bases. The germline gives CDR1 MDHEN, CDR2 SYDVKM. The CDR3 length is 17 residues. Losses at the gene ends were 7 bases for V and 8 bases for J; bases not matched to a gene: 16. The CDR3 coding sequence is TGTGCCAGCACCCTCCCCAGACTAGCGGGAAATAGGGATGAGCAGTTCTTC. Its translation: CASTLPRLAGNRDEQFF.

V usage is TRBV11-2 and J usage is TRBJ2-1, with 7 nucleotides matching TRBD2. This CDR3 has 17 residues. The germline V gene encodes CDR1 SGHAT and CDR2 FQNNGV. The ends lost 3 bases at V and 6 bases at J; junction bases unmatched: 14. This chain's CDR3 is CASSFGAGGSAPNEQFF. As DNA, the CDR3 is TGTGCCAGCAGCTTCGGAGCTGGCGGGAGCGCCCCCAATGAGCAGTTCTTC.

This clonotype is a singleton in its sample. This chain joins TRBV5-1 and TRBJ2-1, with 9 bases matching TRBD1. Per the germline V gene, CDR1 is SGHRS and CDR2 is YFSETQ. The V and J ends lost 3 bases and 1 base, in that order; junction bases with no gene match: 5. There are 16 residues in the CDR3. The CDR3 nucleotides read TGCGCCAGCAGCTCTATCGGGACAGGGTCCTACAATGAGCAGTTCTTC. Protein sequence: CASSSIGTGSYNEQFF.

CDR3 sequence reads: CASRATGTENSGNTIYF. The CDR3 DNA reads as TGTGCCAGCAGAGCAACCGGGACAGAGAACTCTGGAAACACCATATATTTT. The V gene is TRBV2, the J gene TRBJ1-3, with 7 positions matching TRBD1. Germline assignment: CDR1 SNHLY and CDR2 FYNNEI. Trimming removed 6 bases from V and 0 bases from J; junction bases left unmatched: 11. This CDR3 comprises 17 residues. Using reference TRBV2 and TRBJ1-3 for the parts outside the CDR3, the full variable domain is EPEVTQTPSHQVTQMGQEVILRCVPISNHLYFYWYRQILGQKVEFLVSFYNNEISEKSEIFDDQFSVERPDGSNFTLKIRSTKLEDSAMYFCASRATGTENSGNTIYFGEGSWLTVV.

This clonotype was counted many times. V gene TRBV5-1 combines with J gene TRBJ2-5, with 7 positions matching TRBD1. The V gene end was trimmed by 0 bases and the J gene end by 0 bases; junction bases not matched to a gene: 5. The germline V gene encodes CDR1 SGHRS and CDR2 YFSETQ. The CDR3 has 16 residues. The CDR3 DNA reads as TGCGCCAGCAGCTTGGCCGGGACAGCTTACCAAGAGACCCAGTACTTC. Translating it yields CASSLAGTAYQETQYF.

Only a few counts were recorded for this clonotype. V gene TRBV27 combines with J gene TRBJ1-2; D might be TRBD1 (5 bases). The CDR3 length is 15 residues. Germline V CDR1 and CDR2: MNHEY, SMNVEV (reference sequence). V lost 9 bases, J lost 4 bases, and 21 bases lay in between. This CDR3 is CASSPAAGSSYGYTF. In nucleotides, the CDR3 is TGTGCCAGTAGCCCCGCGGCAGGGTCCTCCTATGGCTACACCTTC.

This clonotype showed up just a few times. The V call is TRBV20-1, the J call TRBJ1-4; no clear D gene. V was shortened by 0 bases and J by 4 bases, with 9 bases between the two germline ends. The CDR3 spans 14 residues. Germline V CDR1 and CDR2: DFQATT, SNEGSKA (reference sequence). The CDR3 bases are TGCAGTGCTAGAGATCGTAACTTTAATGAAAAACTGTTTTTT. This codes for CSARDRNFNEKLFF.

The sample holds many counts of this clonotype. The V call is TRBV27, the J call TRBJ1-1; D is perhaps TRBD1 (5 bases). The germline CDR1 and CDR2 sequences are MNHEY and SMNVEV (reference sequence). Trimming cost V 5 bases and J 3 bases, with 13 bases left between them. CDR3 length: 14 residues. DNA of the CDR3: TGTGCCAGCAGTCCGACAGAGACCCACACTGAAGCTTTCTTT. As protein: CASSPTETHTEAFF.

In its sample, this clonotype was seen many times. The chain carries TRBV12-3 or TRBV12-4 and TRBJ2-1, with a possible D match to TRBD2 (6 bases). The V end lost 5 bases, the J end lost 6 bases, and 11 bases lay between the germline ends. The CDR3 loop spans 13 amino acids. CDR3 coding DNA: TGTGCCAGCAGTCGTGGGGGAGGCAATGAGCAGTTCTTC. The encoded protein is CASSRGGGNEQFF.

A note on this clonotype: One end of the junction varies from germline; a read error may be responsible. The chain is built from TRBV7-9 and TRBJ2-1; 8 bases match TRBD2. CDR3 length equals 14 residues. Germline CDR1 is SEHNR and CDR2 is FQNEAQ (reference sequence). CDR3 in DNA: TGTGCCAGCAGCTTCGGGGGGGAAGGAAATGAGCGGTTCTTC. Its protein is CASSFGGEGNERFF.